The sequence of this T cell receptor beta chain was determined in a study of T-cell memory formation after mild COVID-19. Across the whole study: Largely donor-specific sequence clusters came from two donors.

The V and J ends lost 2 bases and 4 bases, in that order; junction bases with no gene match: 7. The CDR3 is made up of 15 amino acids. In germline, CDR1 is SGHNT, CDR2 YYREEE (reference sequence). Overall study results and limits: CD4+ bias marked clones expanding day 15 to 37, unlike balanced contracting clones.

Researchers used 5'RACE with constant-segment primers to make TCR alpha and TCR beta cDNA libraries that carry sample barcodes and UMIs. TCRdb reprocessed the 5' RACE reads via MiXCR and lists one record per CDR3 protein. The sample records about 470,000 distinct CDR3 sequences, around a sixth being singletons. This clonotype was seen a few times. Antigen unknown. The TCR comes from an adult woman who had mild COVID-19 (a few samples of this study predate the infection). Cell type and time point are not known. The chain recombines TRBV5-4 with TRBJ2-3, with 7 bases identical to TRBD2. Source material: PBMCs or a T cell subset sorted from them (not recorded which). CDR3 nucleotide sequence: TGTGCCAGCAGCTTTCCGGGGGGAGGGCCAGATACGCAGTATTTT. Protein product: CASSFPGGGPDTQYF.